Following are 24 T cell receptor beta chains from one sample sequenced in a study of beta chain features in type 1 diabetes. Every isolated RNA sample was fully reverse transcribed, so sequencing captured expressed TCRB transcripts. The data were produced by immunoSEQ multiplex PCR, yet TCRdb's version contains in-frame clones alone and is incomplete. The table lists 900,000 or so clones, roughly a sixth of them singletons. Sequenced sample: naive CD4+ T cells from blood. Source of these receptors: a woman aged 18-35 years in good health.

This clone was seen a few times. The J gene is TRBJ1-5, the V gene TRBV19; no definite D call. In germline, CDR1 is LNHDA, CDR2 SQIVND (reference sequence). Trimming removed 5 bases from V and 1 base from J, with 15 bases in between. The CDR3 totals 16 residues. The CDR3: CASSRTPGGSNQPQHF. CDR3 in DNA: TGTGCCAGTAGTCGGACGCCGGGCGGGAGCAATCAGCCCCAGCATTTT.

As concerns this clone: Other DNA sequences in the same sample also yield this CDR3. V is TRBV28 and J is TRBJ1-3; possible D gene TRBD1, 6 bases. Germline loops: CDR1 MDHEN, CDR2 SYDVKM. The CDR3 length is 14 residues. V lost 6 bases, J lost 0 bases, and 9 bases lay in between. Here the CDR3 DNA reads TGTGCCAGCAGCACAGGGACCTCTGGAAACACCATATATTTT. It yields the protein CASSTGTSGNTIYF.

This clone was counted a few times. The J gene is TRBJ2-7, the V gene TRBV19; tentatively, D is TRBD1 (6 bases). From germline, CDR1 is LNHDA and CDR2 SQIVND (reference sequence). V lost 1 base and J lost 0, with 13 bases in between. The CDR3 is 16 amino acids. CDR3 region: CASSIVWDTSSYEQYF. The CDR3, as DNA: TGTGCCAGTAGTATAGTTTGGGACACCAGCTCCTACGAGCAGTACTTC.

The CDR3 coding sequence is TGTGCCAGCTCACCACCGTCACAGTCCAACACCATATATTTT. Protein sequence: CASSPPSQSNTIYF. The V call is TRBV18, the J call TRBJ1-3; D unclear. The germline CDR1 and CDR2 sequences are KGHSH and LQKENI. V was shortened by 0 bases and J by 7 bases, with 10 bases between the two germline ends. This CDR3 spans 14 amino acids.

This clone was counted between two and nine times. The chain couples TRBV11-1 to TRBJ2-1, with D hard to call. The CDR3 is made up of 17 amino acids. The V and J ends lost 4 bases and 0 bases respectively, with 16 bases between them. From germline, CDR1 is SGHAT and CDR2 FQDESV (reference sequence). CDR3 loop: CASSYSPPAYSYNEQFF. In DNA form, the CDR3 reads TGTGCCAGCAGCTACTCCCCCCCGGCATACTCCTACAATGAGCAGTTCTTC.

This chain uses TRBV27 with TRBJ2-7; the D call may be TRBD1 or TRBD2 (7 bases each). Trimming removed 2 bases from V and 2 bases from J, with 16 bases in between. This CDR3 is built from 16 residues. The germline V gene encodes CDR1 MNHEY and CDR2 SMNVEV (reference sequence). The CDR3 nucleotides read TGTGCCAGCAGTTTAAGGGGCCAGGGGGGGCCCTACGAGCAGTACTTC. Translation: CASSLRGQGGPYEQYF.

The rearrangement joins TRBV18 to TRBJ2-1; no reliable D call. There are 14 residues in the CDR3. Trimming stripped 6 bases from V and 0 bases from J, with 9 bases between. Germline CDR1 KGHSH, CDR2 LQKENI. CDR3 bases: TGTGCCAGCTCCCTTTCTAGCTCCTACAATGAGCAGTTCTTC. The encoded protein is CASSLSSSYNEQFF.

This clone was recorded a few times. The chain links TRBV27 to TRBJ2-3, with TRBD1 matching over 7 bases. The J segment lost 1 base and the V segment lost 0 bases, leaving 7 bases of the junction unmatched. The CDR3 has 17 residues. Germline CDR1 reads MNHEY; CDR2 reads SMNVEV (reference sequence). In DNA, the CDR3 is TGTGCCAGCAGTTTATCGGTTGAGGGGGCCGGCACAGATACGCAGTATTTT. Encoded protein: CASSLSVEGAGTDTQYF.

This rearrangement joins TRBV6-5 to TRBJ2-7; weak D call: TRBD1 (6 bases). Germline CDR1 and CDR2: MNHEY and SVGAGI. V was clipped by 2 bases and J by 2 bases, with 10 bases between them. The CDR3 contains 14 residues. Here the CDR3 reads CASSYQGKPYEQYF. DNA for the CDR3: TGTGCCAGCAGTTACCAGGGGAAACCCTACGAGCAGTACTTC.

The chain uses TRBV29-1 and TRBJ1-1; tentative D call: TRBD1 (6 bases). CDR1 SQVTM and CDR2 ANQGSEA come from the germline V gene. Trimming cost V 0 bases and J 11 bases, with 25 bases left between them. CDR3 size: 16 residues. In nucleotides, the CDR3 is TGCAGCGTTGAAGATCCTGGTTTCGACAGGTCGGTGCGGGCTTTCTTT. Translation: CSVEDPGFDRSVRAFF.

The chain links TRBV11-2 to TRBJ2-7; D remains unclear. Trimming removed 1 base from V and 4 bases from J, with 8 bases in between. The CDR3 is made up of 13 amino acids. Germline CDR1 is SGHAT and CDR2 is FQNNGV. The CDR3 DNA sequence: TGTGCCAGCAGCTTAGGCCCCCGATACGAGCAGTACTTC. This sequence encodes CASSLGPRYEQYF.

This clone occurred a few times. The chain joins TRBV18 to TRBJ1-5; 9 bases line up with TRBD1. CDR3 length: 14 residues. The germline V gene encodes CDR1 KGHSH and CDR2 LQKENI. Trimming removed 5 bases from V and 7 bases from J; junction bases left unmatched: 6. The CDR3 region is CASSRGQGEQPQHF. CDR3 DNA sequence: TGTGCCAGCTCAAGGGGACAGGGCGAGCAGCCCCAGCATTTT.

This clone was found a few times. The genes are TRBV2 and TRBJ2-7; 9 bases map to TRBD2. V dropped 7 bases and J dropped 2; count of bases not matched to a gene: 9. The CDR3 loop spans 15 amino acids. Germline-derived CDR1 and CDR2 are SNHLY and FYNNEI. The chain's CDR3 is CASNVNSGRPYEQYF. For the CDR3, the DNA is TGTGCCAGCAATGTCAATAGCGGGAGACCCTACGAGCAGTACTTC.

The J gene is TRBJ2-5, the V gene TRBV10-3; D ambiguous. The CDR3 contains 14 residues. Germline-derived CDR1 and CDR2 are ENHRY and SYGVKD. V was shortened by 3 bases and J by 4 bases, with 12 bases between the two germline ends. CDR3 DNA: TGTGCCATCAGTGAAGGACGAGACCTAGAGACCCAGTACTTC. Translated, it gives CAISEGRDLETQYF.

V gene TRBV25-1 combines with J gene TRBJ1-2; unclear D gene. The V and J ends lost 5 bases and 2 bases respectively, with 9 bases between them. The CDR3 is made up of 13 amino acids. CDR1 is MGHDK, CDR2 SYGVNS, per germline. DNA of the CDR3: TGTGCCAGCAGTCTTGGAGTGAACTATGGCTACACCTTC. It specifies CASSLGVNYGYTF.

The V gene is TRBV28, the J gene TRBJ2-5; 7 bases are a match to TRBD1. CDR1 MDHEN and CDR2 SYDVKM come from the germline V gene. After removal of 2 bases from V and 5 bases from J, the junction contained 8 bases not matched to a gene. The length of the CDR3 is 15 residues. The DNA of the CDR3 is TGTGCCAGCAGTTTACCCAGGGGGTCTGGTGAGACCCAGTACTTC. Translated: CASSLPRGSGETQYF.

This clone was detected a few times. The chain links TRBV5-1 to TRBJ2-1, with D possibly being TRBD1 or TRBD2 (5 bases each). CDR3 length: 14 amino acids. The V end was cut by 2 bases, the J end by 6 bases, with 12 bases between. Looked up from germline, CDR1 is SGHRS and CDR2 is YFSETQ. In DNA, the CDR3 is TGCGCCAGCAGCTTAGGGACCACCCTCAATGAGCAGTTCTTC. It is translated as CASSLGTTLNEQFF.

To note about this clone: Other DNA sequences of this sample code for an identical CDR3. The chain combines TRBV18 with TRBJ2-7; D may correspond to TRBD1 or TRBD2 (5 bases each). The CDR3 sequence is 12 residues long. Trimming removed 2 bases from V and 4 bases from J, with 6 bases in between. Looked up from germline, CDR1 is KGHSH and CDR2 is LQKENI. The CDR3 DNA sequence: TGTGCCAGCTCACCAGGGGGTTACGAGCAGTACTTC. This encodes CASSPGGYEQYF.

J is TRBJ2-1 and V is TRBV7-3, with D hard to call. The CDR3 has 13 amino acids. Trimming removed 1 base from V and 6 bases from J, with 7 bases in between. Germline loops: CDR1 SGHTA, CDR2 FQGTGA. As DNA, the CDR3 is TGTGCCAGCAGCTTAAACCTCCGCAATGAGCAGTTCTTC. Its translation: CASSLNLRNEQFF.

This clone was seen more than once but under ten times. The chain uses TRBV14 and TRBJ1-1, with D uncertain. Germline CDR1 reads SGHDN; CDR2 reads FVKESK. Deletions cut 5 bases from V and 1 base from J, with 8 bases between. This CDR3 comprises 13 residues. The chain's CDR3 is CASSFGENTEAFF. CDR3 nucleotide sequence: TGTGCCAGCAGCTTCGGAGAGAACACTGAAGCTTTCTTT.

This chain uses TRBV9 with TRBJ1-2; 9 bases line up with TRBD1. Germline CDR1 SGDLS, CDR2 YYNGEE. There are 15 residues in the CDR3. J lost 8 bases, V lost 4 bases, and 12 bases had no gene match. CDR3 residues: CASSLPDRGHRGYTF. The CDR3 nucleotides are TGTGCCAGCAGCCTCCCGGACAGGGGACACCGAGGCTACACCTTC. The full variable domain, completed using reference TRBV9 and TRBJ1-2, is DSGVTQTPKHLITATGQRVTLRCSPRSGDLSVYWYQQSLDQGLQFLIQYYNGEERAKGNILERFSAQQFPDLHSELNLSSLELGDSALYFCASSLPDRGHRGYTFGSGTRLTVV.

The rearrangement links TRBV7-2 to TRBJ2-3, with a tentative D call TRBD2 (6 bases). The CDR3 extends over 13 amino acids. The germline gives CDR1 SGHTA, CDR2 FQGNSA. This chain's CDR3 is CGIGGASTDTQYF. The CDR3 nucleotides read TGTGGAATTGGCGGGGCGTCCACAGATACGCAGTATTTT.

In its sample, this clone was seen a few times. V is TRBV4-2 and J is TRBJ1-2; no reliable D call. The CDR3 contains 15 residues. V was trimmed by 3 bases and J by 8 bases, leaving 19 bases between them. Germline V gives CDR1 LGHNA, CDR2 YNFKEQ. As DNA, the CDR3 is TGTGCCAGCAGCCACATTGGGGATGGGAGTTCGGGCTACACCTTC. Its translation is CASSHIGDGSSGYTF.

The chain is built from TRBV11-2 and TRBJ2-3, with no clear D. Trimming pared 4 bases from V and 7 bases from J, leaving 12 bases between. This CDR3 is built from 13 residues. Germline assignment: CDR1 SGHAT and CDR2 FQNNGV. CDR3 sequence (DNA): TGTGCCAGCAGCTCAATTAGCCTGAATACGCAGTATTTT. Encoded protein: CASSSISLNTQYF.